What follows describes a single T cell receptor (beta chain). The entry originates in a study of cytomegalovirus exposure and HLA in healthy donors. The CDR3 runs to 14 residues. The V end was cut by 3 bases, the J end by 1 base, with 10 bases between. CDR1 is MNHEY and CDR2 is SMNVEV in the germline V gene (reference sequence). The study ran its PCR with 60 Vbeta and 13 Jbeta primers. Repertoires were generated with immunoSEQ multiplex PCR, while TCRdb's copy carries only in-frame clones and drops some. The table records some 150,000 clones, more than 75% of them present only once. The receptor's source is a man in his late teens or twenties in good health and CMV-seropositive. V is TRBV27 and J is TRBJ2-7; TRBD1 is a possible D gene (6 bases). The sample consisted of PBMCs. This CDR3 is CASSFGQGSYEQYF. The CDR3 DNA reads as TGTGCCAGCAGTTTTGGGCAGGGGTCCTACGAGCAGTACTTC.